These 2 T cell receptor beta chains were all obtained from the same sample, sequenced in a study of T cells expressing NK-cell markers. Reanalyzing the 5' RACE reads, TCRdb keeps one entry per CDR3 protein, without DNA. This repertoire includes about 440,000 distinct CDR3 sequences. Sequencing used blood T cells: a sorted CD56 or NKG2C T cell subset, CD4+ or CD8+ T cells, or bulk PBMC T cells (not recorded which). The receptors were sampled from a woman between 18 and 70 years old in good health.

The rearrangement joins TRBV7-9 to TRBJ2-7; TCRdb selects TRBD1, and the lack of DNA leaves this call unchecked. Germline V gives CDR1 SEHNR, CDR2 FQNEAQ (reference sequence). The CDR3 extends over 15 amino acids. The CDR3 is CASSFRDRASYEQYF.

This chain links TRBV6-2 or TRBV6-3 with TRBJ2-1; TCRdb calls TRBD2, which cannot be checked without DNA. Germline CDR1 MNHEY, CDR2 SVGEGT. This CDR3 region has 18 residues. The CDR3 spells CASSARPSLAGFHNEQFF.